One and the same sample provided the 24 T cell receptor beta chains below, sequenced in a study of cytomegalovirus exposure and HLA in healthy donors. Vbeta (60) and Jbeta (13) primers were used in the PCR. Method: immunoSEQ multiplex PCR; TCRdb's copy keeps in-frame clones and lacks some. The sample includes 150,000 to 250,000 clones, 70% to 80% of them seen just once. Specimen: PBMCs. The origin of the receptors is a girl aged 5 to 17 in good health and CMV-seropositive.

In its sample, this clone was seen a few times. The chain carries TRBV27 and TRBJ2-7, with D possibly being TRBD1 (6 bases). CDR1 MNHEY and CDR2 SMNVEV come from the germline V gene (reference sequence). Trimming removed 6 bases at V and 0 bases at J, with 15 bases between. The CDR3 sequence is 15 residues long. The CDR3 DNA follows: TGTGCCAGCAGCCTAGGGGGAGTGGGCTCCTACGAGCAGTACTTC. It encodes CASSLGGVGSYEQYF.

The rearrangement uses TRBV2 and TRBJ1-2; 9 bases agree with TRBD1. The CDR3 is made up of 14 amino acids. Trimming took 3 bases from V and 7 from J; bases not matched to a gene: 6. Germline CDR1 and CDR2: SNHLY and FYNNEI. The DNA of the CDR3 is TGTGCCAGCAGTGAGCGACAGGGGGTTGTTGGCTACACCTTC. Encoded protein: CASSERQGVVGYTF.

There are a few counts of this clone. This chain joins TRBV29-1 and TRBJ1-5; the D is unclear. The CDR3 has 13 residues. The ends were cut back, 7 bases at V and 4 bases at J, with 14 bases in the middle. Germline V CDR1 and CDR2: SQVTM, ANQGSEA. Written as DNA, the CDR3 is TGCAGCGCCCGCGGGGATCCTAATCAGCCCCAGCATTTT. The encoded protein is CSARGDPNQPQHF. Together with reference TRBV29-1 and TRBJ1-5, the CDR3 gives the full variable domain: SAVISQKPSRDICQRGTSLTIQCQVDSQVTMMFWYRQQPGQSLTLIATANQGSEATYESGFVIDKFPISRPNLTFSTLTVSNMSPEDSSIYLCSARGDPNQPQHFGDGTRLSIL.

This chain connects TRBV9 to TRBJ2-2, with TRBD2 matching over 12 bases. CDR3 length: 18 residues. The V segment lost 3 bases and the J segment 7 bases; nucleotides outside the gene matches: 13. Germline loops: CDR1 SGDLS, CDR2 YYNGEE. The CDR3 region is CASSAPFLAGGWNGELFF. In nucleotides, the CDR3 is TGTGCCAGCAGCGCCCCGTTCCTAGCGGGGGGGTGGAACGGGGAGCTGTTTTTT.

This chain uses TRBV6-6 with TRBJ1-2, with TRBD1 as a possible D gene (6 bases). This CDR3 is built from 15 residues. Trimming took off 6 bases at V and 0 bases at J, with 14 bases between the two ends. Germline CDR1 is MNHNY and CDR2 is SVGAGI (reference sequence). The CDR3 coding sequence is TGTGCCAGCAGGGGACATCTCTCATCTAACTATGGCTACACCTTC. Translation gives CASRGHLSSNYGYTF.

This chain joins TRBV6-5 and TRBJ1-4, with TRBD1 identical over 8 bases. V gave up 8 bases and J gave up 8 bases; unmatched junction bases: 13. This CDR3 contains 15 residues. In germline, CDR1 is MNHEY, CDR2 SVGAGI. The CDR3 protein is CASRPRGQGGEKLFF. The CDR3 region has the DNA TGTGCCAGCCGACCCCGTGGACAGGGAGGGGAAAAACTGTTTTTT.

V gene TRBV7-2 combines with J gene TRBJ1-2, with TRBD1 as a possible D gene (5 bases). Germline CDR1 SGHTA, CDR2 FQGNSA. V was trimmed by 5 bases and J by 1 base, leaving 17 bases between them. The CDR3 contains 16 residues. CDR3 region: CASSPSRGGVNYGYTF. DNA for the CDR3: TGTGCCAGCAGCCCTAGCCGGGGAGGGGTTAACTATGGCTACACCTTC. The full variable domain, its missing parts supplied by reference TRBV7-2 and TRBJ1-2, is GAGVSQSPSNKVTEKGKDVELRCDPISGHTALYWYRQSLGQGLEFLIYFQGNSAPDKSGLPSDRFSAERTGGSVSTLTIQRTQQEDSAVYLCASSPSRGGVNYGYTFGSGTRLTVV.

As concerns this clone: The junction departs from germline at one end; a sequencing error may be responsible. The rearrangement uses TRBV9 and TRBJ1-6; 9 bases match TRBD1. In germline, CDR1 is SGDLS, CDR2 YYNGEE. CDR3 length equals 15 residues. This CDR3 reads CASSGGGQGGRPHHF. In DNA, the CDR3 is TGTGCCAGCAGCGGAGGGGGACAGGGAGGTCGGCCCCACCACTTT.

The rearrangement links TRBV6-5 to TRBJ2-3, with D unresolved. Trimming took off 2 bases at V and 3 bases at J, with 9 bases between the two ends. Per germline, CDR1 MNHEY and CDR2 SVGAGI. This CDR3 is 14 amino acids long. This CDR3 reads CASSYGSWTDTQYF. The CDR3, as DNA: TGTGCCAGCAGTTACGGCAGTTGGACAGATACGCAGTATTTT.

In nucleotides, the CDR3 is TGTGCCAGCAGCCAAGAGACAGGGGACTATGGCTACACCTTC. It specifies CASSQETGDYGYTF. The chain recombines TRBV14 with TRBJ1-2; 8 bases are shared with TRBD1. The germline V gene has CDR1 SGHDN and CDR2 FVKESK. CDR3 length equals 14 residues. J was trimmed by 3 bases and V by 0 bases; bases with no gene match: 0.

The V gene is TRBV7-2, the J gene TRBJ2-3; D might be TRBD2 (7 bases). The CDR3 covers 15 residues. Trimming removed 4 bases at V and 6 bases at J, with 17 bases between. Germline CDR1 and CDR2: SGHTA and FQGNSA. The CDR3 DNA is TGTGCCAGCAGCTCCGGGGGGCTAAGTGTTGATACGCAGTATTTT. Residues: CASSSGGLSVDTQYF. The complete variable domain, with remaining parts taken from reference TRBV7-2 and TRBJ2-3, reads GAGVSQSPSNKVTEKGKDVELRCDPISGHTALYWYRQSLGQGLEFLIYFQGNSAPDKSGLPSDRFSAERTGGSVSTLTIQRTQQEDSAVYLCASSSGGLSVDTQYFGPGTRLTVL.

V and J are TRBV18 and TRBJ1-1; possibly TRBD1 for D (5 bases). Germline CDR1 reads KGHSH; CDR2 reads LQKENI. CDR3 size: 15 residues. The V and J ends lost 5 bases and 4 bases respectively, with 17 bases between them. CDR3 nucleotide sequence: TGTGCCAGCTCAAGCGGGGGTGGAGGTGGCACTGAAGCTTTCTTT. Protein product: CASSSGGGGGTEAFF.

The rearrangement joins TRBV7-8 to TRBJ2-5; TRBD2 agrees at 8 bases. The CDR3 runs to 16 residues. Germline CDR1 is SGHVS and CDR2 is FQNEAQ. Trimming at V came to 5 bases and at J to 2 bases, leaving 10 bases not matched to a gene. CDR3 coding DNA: TGTGCCAGCAGCCGGGGGGCGGGGGGCTTTCAAGAGACCCAGTACTTC. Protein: CASSRGAGGFQETQYF.

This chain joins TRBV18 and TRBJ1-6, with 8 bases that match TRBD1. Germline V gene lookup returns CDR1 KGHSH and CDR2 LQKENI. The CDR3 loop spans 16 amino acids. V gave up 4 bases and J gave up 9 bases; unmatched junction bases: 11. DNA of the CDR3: TGTGCCAGCTCACAAACGTCCGGGACAGGTGTTTCACCCCTCCACTTT. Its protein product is CASSQTSGTGVSPLHF.

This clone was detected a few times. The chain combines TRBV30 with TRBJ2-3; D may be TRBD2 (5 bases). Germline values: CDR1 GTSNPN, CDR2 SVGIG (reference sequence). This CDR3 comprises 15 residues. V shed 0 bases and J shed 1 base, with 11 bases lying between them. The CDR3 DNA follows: TGTGCCTGGAGTGTAGGGCGGGTCCGCACAGATACGCAGTATTTT. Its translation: CAWSVGRVRTDTQYF. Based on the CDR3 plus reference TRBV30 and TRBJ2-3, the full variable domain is SQTIHQWPATLVQPVGSPLSLECTVEGTSNPNLYWYRQAAGRGLQLLFYSVGIGQISSEVPQNLSASRPQDRQFILSSKKLLLSDSGFYLCAWSVGRVRTDTQYFGPGTRLTVL.

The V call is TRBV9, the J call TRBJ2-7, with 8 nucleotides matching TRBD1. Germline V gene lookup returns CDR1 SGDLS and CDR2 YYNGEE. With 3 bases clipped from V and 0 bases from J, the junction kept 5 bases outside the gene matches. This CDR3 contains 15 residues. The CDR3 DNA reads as TGTGCCAGCAGCGGAGGACAGGGCCGCTCCTACGAGCAGTACTTC. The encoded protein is CASSGGQGRSYEQYF.

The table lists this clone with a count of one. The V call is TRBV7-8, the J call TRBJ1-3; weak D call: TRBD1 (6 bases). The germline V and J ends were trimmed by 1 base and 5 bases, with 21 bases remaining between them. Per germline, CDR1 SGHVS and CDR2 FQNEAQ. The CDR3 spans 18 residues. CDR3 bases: TGTGCCAGCAGCTTAGAAGCTCGGTTAGGAAGGGACAGAAACACCATATATTTT. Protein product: CASSLEARLGRDRNTIYF.

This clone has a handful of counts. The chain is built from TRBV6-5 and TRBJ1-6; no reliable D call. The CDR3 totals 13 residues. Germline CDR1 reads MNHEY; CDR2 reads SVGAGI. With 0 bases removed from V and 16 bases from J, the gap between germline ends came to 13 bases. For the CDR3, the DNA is TGTGCCAGCAGTTACTCGAACACCAGAGGTCTCCACTTT. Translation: CASSYSNTRGLHF.

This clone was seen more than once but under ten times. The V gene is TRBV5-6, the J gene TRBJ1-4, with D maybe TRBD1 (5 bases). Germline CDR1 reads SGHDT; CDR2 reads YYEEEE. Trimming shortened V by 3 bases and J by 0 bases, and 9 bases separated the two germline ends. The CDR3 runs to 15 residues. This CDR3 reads CASSSQGATNEKLFF. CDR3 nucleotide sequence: TGTGCCAGCAGCTCCCAGGGTGCAACTAATGAAAAACTGTTTTTT.

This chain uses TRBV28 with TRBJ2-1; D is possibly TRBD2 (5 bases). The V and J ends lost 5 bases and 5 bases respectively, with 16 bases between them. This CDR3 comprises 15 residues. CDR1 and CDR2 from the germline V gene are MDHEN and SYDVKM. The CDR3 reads CASSTDSFPNNEQFF. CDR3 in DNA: TGTGCCAGCAGTACGGACTCCTTCCCAAACAATGAGCAGTTCTTC.

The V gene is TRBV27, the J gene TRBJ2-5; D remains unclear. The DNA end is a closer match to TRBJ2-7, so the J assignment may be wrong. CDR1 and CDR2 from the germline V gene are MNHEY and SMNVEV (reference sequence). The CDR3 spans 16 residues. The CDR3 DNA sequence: TGTGCCAGCATCCCTCCTCAAACGGGTGGATCCTACGAGCAGTACTTC. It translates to CASIPPQTGGSYEQYF.

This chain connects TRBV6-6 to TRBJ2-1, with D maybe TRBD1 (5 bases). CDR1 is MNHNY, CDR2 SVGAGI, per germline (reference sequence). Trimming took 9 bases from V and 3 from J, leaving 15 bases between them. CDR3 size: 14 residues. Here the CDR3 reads CASAIPQGYNEQFF. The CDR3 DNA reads TGTGCCAGTGCTATCCCCCAGGGCTACAATGAGCAGTTCTTC.

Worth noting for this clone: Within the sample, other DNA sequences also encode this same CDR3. The CDR3 bases are TGTGCCAGCAGTGATTGGGACAGGGCCAATGGCTACACCTTC. Its translation: CASSDWDRANGYTF. This chain joins TRBV25-1 and TRBJ1-2; 9 positions match TRBD1. The germline V gene has CDR1 MGHDK and CDR2 SYGVNS. V dropped 3 bases and J dropped 6; count of bases not matched to a gene: 5. This CDR3 is 14 amino acids long.

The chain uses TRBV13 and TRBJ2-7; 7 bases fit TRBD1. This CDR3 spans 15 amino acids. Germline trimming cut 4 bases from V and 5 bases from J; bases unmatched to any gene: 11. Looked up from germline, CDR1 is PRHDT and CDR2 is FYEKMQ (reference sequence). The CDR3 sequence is CASSWDGQGDHEQYF. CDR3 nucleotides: TGTGCCAGCAGCTGGGACGGGCAGGGGGACCACGAGCAGTACTTC. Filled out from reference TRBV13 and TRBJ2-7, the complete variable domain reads AAGVIQSPRHLIKEKRETATLKCYPIPRHDTVYWYQQGPGQDPQFLISFYEKMQSDKGSIPDRFSAQQFSDYHSELNMSSLELGDSALYFCASSWDGQGDHEQYFGPGTRLTVT.